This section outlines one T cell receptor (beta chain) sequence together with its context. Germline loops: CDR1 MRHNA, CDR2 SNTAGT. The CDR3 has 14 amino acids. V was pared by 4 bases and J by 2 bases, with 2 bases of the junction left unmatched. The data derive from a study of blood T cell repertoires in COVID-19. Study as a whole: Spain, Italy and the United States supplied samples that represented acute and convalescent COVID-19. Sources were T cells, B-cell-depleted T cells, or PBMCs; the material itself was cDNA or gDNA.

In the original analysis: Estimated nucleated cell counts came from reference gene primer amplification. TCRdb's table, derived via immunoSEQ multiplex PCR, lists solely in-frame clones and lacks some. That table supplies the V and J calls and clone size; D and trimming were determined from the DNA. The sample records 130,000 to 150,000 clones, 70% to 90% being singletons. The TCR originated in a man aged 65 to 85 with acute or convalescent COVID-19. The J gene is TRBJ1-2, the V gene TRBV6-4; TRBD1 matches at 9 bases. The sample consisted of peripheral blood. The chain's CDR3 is CASSVTGGNYGYTF. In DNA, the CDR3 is TGTGCCAGCAGTGTGACAGGGGGAAACTATGGCTACACCTTC.